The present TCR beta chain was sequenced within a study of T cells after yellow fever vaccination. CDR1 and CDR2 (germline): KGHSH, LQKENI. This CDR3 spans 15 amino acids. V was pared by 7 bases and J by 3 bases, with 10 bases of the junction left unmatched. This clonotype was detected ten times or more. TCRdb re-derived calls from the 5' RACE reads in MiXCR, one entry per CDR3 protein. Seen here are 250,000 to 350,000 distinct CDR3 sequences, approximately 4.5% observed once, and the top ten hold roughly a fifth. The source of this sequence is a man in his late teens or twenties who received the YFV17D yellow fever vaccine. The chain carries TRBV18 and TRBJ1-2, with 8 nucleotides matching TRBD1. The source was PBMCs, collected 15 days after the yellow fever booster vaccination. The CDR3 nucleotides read TGTGCCAGCTTTTCGACAGGGGACGGCGACTATGGCTACACCTTC. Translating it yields CASFSTGDGDYGYTF.